The 27 T cell receptor beta chains presented below share a single source sample, sequenced in a study of blood T cell repertoires in COVID-19. Repertoires were generated with immunoSEQ multiplex PCR, while TCRdb's copy carries only in-frame clones and drops some. The table shows about 170,000 clones, with 79% occurring only once. The sample consisted of PBMCs or T cells enriched from blood (not recorded which). Receptor source: a woman in her seventies in a cohort exposed to, infected with or recovered from COVID-19 (not recorded which).

This clone was seen just once. The chain joins TRBV28 to TRBJ1-2; 8 bases match TRBD1. The CDR3 length is 13 residues. Germline CDR1 reads MDHEN; CDR2 reads SYDVKM. V shed 6 bases and J 5 bases; nucleotides not matched to a gene: 5. CDR3 coding DNA: TGTGCCAGCAGAGAAACAGGGGGGTATGGCTACACCTTC. It codes for CASRETGGYGYTF.

This sequence joins TRBV11-3 and TRBJ2-3; possibly TRBD2 for D (6 bases). V was shortened by 1 base and J by 4 bases, with 15 bases between the two germline ends. Germline V gives CDR1 SGHNT, CDR2 YENEEA. This CDR3 has 16 amino acids. CDR3 region: CASSLGGGRESDTQYF. CDR3 coding DNA: TGTGCCAGCAGCTTAGGGGGCGGTCGGGAGTCAGATACGCAGTATTTT.

The V gene is TRBV7-2, the J gene TRBJ2-3; D not certain. Germline V gene data show CDR1 as SGHTA and CDR2 as FQGNSA. Trimming removed 5 bases from V and 6 bases from J, with 9 bases in between. The CDR3 spans 12 residues. Here the CDR3 reads CASSPYGDTQYF. For the CDR3, the DNA is TGTGCCAGCAGCCCATATGGCGATACGCAGTATTTT.

This CDR3 is CASSQEYTREQYF. In DNA form, the CDR3 reads TGCGCCAGCAGCCAAGAATACACGCGGGAGCAGTACTTC. V is TRBV4-1 and J is TRBJ2-7; D is unresolved. The V end was cut by 0 bases, the J end by 7 bases, with 10 bases between. Germline-derived CDR1 and CDR2 are MGHRA and YSYEKL. CDR3 length: 13 amino acids.

The CDR3 here is CASSLAGDGLQYF. DNA for the CDR3: TGTGCCAGCAGCTTAGCCGGTGATGGACTACAATACTTC. This chain uses TRBV7-9 with TRBJ2-5; D may be TRBD2 (6 bases). The V gene's germline CDR1 is SEHNR and CDR2 FQNEAQ (reference sequence). The CDR3 spans 13 residues. Trimming shortened V by 0 bases and J by 14 bases, and 16 bases separated the two germline ends.

This clone has a handful of counts. The genes are TRBV7-2 and TRBJ2-3, with 12 bases fitting TRBD2. The CDR3 has 17 residues. Germline CDR1 is SGHTA and CDR2 is FQGNSA. Trimming at V came to 2 bases and at J to 10 bases, leaving 13 bases not matched to a gene. The DNA of the CDR3 is TGTGCCAGCAGCTTATTTGGTGCCCAGACTAGCGGGAGTTCGCAGTATTTT. This sequence encodes CASSLFGAQTSGSSQYF.

In this sample, this clone turned up a few times. V usage is TRBV7-8 and J usage is TRBJ2-7; no definite D call. Germline V gene sequence: CDR1 SGHVS, CDR2 FQNEAQ. This CDR3 has 11 residues. The V gene lost 4 bases and the J gene lost 4 bases, with 5 bases spanning the gap. This CDR3 is CASSSQYEQYF. CDR3 bases: TGTGCCAGCAGCTCCCAATACGAGCAGTACTTC.

J is TRBJ1-4 and V is TRBV9; 7 nucleotides line up with TRBD1. Germline CDR1 and CDR2: SGDLS and YYNGEE. After removal of 0 bases from V and 6 bases from J, the junction contained 5 bases not matched to a gene. This CDR3 has 15 amino acids. DNA of the CDR3: TGTGCCAGCAGCGTAGACGGGACAGCCTATGAAAAACTGTTTTTT. It yields the protein CASSVDGTAYEKLFF.

The genes are TRBV7-9 and TRBJ2-3, with 8 positions matching TRBD1. Germline V gene sequence: CDR1 SEHNR, CDR2 FQNEAQ (reference sequence). V was pared by 6 bases and J by 5 bases, with 7 bases of the junction left unmatched. The CDR3 consists of 14 residues. CDR3 amino acids: CASSPGQAGDTQYF. CDR3 DNA: TGTGCCAGCAGTCCGGGACAGGCCGGAGATACGCAGTATTTT.

This chain links TRBV19 with TRBJ2-7; D is perhaps TRBD2 (5 bases). With 3 bases removed from V and 5 bases from J, the gap between germline ends came to 11 bases. The CDR3 sequence is 13 residues long. Germline V lookup: CDR1 LNHDA, CDR2 SQIVND (reference sequence). CDR3 loop: CASSIRTRDEQYF. The CDR3 DNA reads TGTGCCAGTAGTATCCGAACGAGGGACGAGCAGTACTTC.

The chain has TRBV5-1 and TRBJ2-5; 8 nucleotides agree with TRBD2. The germline V gene has CDR1 SGHRS and CDR2 YFSETQ. V lost 0 bases and J lost 4; bases outside the gene matches: 5. The CDR3 is 15 amino acids. The CDR3 reads CASSLVAGPGETQYF. The CDR3 DNA is TGCGCCAGCAGCTTGGTAGCGGGACCGGGAGAGACCCAGTACTTC.

The chain couples TRBV20-1 to TRBJ1-4; weak D call: TRBD1 (6 bases). Germline CDR1 reads DFQATT; CDR2 reads SNEGSKA (reference sequence). This CDR3 has 12 amino acids. V lost 3 bases and J lost 10, with 12 bases in between. CDR3 DNA sequence: TGCAGTGCTAGTGGGGGCCAGGGAAAACTGTTTTTT. It codes for CSASGGQGKLFF.

The chain joins TRBV10-3 to TRBJ2-7, with TRBD1 identical over 10 bases. This CDR3 contains 15 residues. CDR1 is ENHRY, CDR2 SYGVKD, per germline. V was pared by 3 bases and J by 5 bases, with 7 bases of the junction left unmatched. CDR3 nucleotides: TGTGCCATCAGTGACACTGCCGGGACAGGGGACGAGCAGTACTTC. Protein: CAISDTAGTGDEQYF.

V is TRBV5-4 and J is TRBJ2-1; 8 nucleotides align to TRBD2. With V trimmed by 0 bases and J by 4 bases, 3 bases remained unmatched. The V gene's germline CDR1 is SGHNT and CDR2 YYREEE (reference sequence). The CDR3 consists of 15 residues. The CDR3 is CASSLGLAMYNEQFF. The CDR3 DNA is TGTGCCAGCAGCTTGGGACTAGCGATGTACAATGAGCAGTTCTTC.

This clone was found a few times. The gene calls are TRBV6-5 and TRBJ1-6; 8 positions match TRBD1. The CDR3 is 16 residues long. Trimming at V came to 2 bases and at J to 6 bases, leaving 6 bases not matched to a gene. CDR1 is MNHEY, CDR2 SVGAGI, per germline. The CDR3 region has the DNA TGTGCCAGCAGTTACACCCTTGGACAGGGTAATTCACCCCTCCACTTT. Protein: CASSYTLGQGNSPLHF.

V is TRBV13 and J is TRBJ2-1, with TRBD2 identical over 9 bases. Germline-derived CDR1 and CDR2 are PRHDT and FYEKMQ (reference sequence). The CDR3 extends over 14 amino acids. Trimming took 8 bases from V and 2 from J; bases not matched to a gene: 4. This CDR3 is CASHIAGAYNEQFF. CDR3 in DNA: TGTGCCAGCCATATAGCGGGAGCCTACAATGAGCAGTTCTTC.

The genes are TRBV5-1 and TRBJ2-1; a possible D gene is TRBD1 (6 bases). Germline CDR1 and CDR2: SGHRS and YFSETQ. V lost 1 base to trimming and J lost 5 bases, with 13 bases between them. The CDR3 runs to 15 residues. The CDR3 sequence is CASSLYGQLHNEQFF. The CDR3 coding sequence is TGCGCCAGCAGCTTGTATGGACAGTTACACAATGAGCAGTTCTTC.

This clone was counted a few times. The chain recombines TRBV28 with TRBJ1-5, with D uncertain. V shed 11 bases and J shed 4 bases, with 15 bases lying between them. The CDR3 totals 13 residues. Germline values: CDR1 MDHEN, CDR2 SYDVKM. This CDR3 is CAGQSQLNQPQHF. The CDR3, as DNA: TGTGCCGGGCAGTCACAGTTGAATCAGCCCCAGCATTTT.

The chain couples TRBV7-2 to TRBJ2-2, with D maybe TRBD2 (5 bases). The CDR3 runs to 14 residues. Trimming cost V 5 bases and J 7 bases, with 14 bases left between them. Germline CDR1 reads SGHTA; CDR2 reads FQGNSA. This CDR3 reads CASSPRADYGELFF. The CDR3, as DNA: TGTGCCAGCAGCCCTCGAGCGGATTACGGGGAGCTGTTTTTT.

This rearrangement joins TRBV27 to TRBJ1-1; 7 nucleotides agree with TRBD1. V lost 6 bases, J lost 3 bases, and 7 bases stayed unmatched. The germline gives CDR1 MNHEY, CDR2 SMNVEV (reference sequence). The CDR3 totals 14 residues. The chain's CDR3 is CASSPRQGDTEAFF. The CDR3 DNA follows: TGTGCCAGCAGCCCTAGACAGGGAGACACTGAAGCTTTCTTT.

The chain employs TRBV13 and TRBJ1-6, with TRBD1 matching 7 bases. V shed 11 bases and J 10 bases; nucleotides not matched to a gene: 8. CDR3 size: 12 residues. Germline CDR1 reads PRHDT; CDR2 reads FYEKMQ (reference sequence). The CDR3 reads CAGLQGNSPLHF. The CDR3 coding sequence is TGTGCCGGCCTACAGGGGAACTCACCCCTCCACTTT.

This chain links TRBV18 with TRBJ2-3, with TRBD2 matching over 12 bases. V lost 5 bases, J lost 5 bases, and 5 bases stayed unmatched. The germline V gene encodes CDR1 KGHSH and CDR2 LQKENI. This CDR3 region has 15 residues. The CDR3 coding sequence is TGTGCCAGCTCAGAACCGGGACTAGCGGGAGATACGCAGTATTTT. This translates into CASSEPGLAGDTQYF. Filled out from reference TRBV18 and TRBJ2-3, the complete variable domain reads NAGVMQNPRHLVRRRGQEARLRCSPMKGHSHVYWYRQLPEEGLKFMVYLQKENIIDESGMPKERFSAEFPKEGPSILRIQQVVRGDSAAYFCASSEPGLAGDTQYFGPGTRLTVL.

CDR3 nucleotides: TGTGCCAGTAGTATTCGGGACAGGGGGAGCTCCTACGAGCAGTACTTC. It is translated as CASSIRDRGSSYEQYF. The chain couples TRBV19 to TRBJ2-7, with TRBD1 matching over 11 bases. The germline V gene has CDR1 LNHDA and CDR2 SQIVND (reference sequence). CDR3 length: 16 residues. V lost 3 bases, J lost 0 bases, and 4 bases stayed unmatched. Full variable domain (outside the CDR3, taken from reference TRBV19 and TRBJ2-7): DGGITQSPKYLFRKEGQNVTLSCEQNLNHDAMYWYRQDPGQGLRLIYYSQIVNDFQKGDIAEGYSVSREKKESFPLTVTSAQKNPTAFYLCASSIRDRGSSYEQYFGPGTRLTVT.

V is TRBV28 and J is TRBJ1-5, with 8 bases aligning to TRBD1. V dropped 4 bases and J dropped 2; count of bases not matched to a gene: 7. The germline gives CDR1 MDHEN, CDR2 SYDVKM. The CDR3 has 16 amino acids. Here the CDR3 DNA reads TGTGCCAGCAGTTCCCCCACCAGGGGGCGCAATCAGCCCCAGCATTTT. Its protein product is CASSSPTRGRNQPQHF.

The table lists this clone with a few counts. The V and J genes are TRBV5-1 and TRBJ2-5, with TRBD2 matching over 9 bases. There are 15 residues in the CDR3. Per germline, CDR1 SGHRS and CDR2 YFSETQ. Trimming at V came to 2 bases and at J to 4 bases, leaving 6 bases not matched to a gene. The chain's CDR3 is CASSLGVAGAETQYF. The CDR3 coding sequence is TGCGCCAGCAGCTTAGGGGTAGCGGGAGCAGAGACCCAGTACTTC. Full variable domain (outside the CDR3, taken from reference TRBV5-1 and TRBJ2-5): KAGVTQTPRYLIKTRGQQVTLSCSPISGHRSVSWYQQTPGQGLQFLFEYFSETQRNKGNFPGRFSGRQFSNSRSEMNVSTLELGDSALYLCASSLGVAGAETQYFGPGTRLLVL.

This clone occurred a few times. The gene calls are TRBV10-3 and TRBJ1-4; maybe TRBD1 (6 bases). Germline CDR1 reads ENHRY; CDR2 reads SYGVKD. Trimming pared 8 bases from V and 7 bases from J, leaving 17 bases between. The CDR3 spans 14 residues. CDR3 sequence reads: CAIGEGVVGEKLFF. The CDR3 coding sequence is TGTGCCATCGGGGAGGGGGTGGTCGGTGAAAAACTGTTTTTT.

This clone was counted between two and nine times. The chain joins TRBV28 to TRBJ1-5; 9 nucleotides align to TRBD1. Trimming at V came to 2 bases and at J to 6 bases, leaving 5 bases not matched to a gene. Per the germline V gene, CDR1 is MDHEN and CDR2 is SYDVKM. CDR3 length: 15 amino acids. The DNA for the CDR3 is TGTGCCAGCAGTTTAGGACAGGGGTATCGTCAGCCCCAGCATTTT. This codes for CASSLGQGYRQPQHF.